A selection of T cell receptor beta chains follows, all from one sample in a study. TCRdb independently ran MiXCR on the RT-PCR reads; one entry per CDR3 protein. This table holds 550,000 to 750,000 distinct CDR3 sequences, about 14% found once. Source material: memory CD4+ T cells from blood. Every receptor here comes from a female donor in good health, serving as a healthy control. Both conserved end residues are part of each CDR3. A D gene is named only where the DNA matches it firmly. Not all rows give a size; the values are once, few, many and, for expanded clones, a class.

cdr3_nt: TGCAGTGCTAGACACCCGGCGGGAGATATGCGCAATCAGCCCCAGCATTTT; cdr3_aa: CSARHPAGDMRNQPQHF; d_call: .; cdr3_length: 17; clone_size: .; v_call: TRBV20-1; j_call: TRBJ1-5
cdr3_nt: TGTGCCAGCAGCCCCATGGATCGCAGGCTATATTCACCCCTCCACTTT; cdr3_aa: CASSPMDRRLYSPLHF; d_call: .; cdr3_length: 16; clone_size: few; v_call: TRBV27; j_call: TRBJ1-6
cdr3_nt: TGTGCCAGCAGTTTACGAATTAATCAGCCCCAGCATTTT; cdr3_aa: CASSLRINQPQHF; d_call: .; cdr3_length: 13; clone_size: .; v_call: TRBV27; j_call: TRBJ1-5
cdr3_nt: TGCAGTGATAGAGATATTAGGGGCTACACCTTC; cdr3_aa: CSDRDIRGYTF; d_call: .; cdr3_length: 11; clone_size: .; v_call: TRBV20-1; j_call: TRBJ1-2
cdr3_nt: TGTGCCAGCAGCTTGGAAACAGCGCCCTACAATGAGCAGTTCTTC; cdr3_aa: CASSLETAPYNEQFF; d_call: .; cdr3_length: 15; clone_size: many; v_call: TRBV5-4; j_call: TRBJ2-1
cdr3_nt: TGCAGTGTCGCGACTCCAATAGGGACAGGCTATGGCTACACCTTC; cdr3_aa: CSVATPIGTGYGYTF; d_call: TRBD1; cdr3_length: 15; clone_size: few; v_call: TRBV20-1; j_call: TRBJ1-2
cdr3_nt: TGCGCCAGCAGCTTGGACAGGGTCCTAGCTAGCCTTCGGCAGTTCTTC; cdr3_aa: CASSLDRVLASLRQFF; d_call: .; cdr3_length: 16; clone_size: few; v_call: TRBV5-1; j_call: TRBJ2-1
cdr3_nt: TGTGCCAGCAGCGTCGGTCCGAACACTGAAGCTTTCTTT; cdr3_aa: CASSVGPNTEAFF; d_call: .; cdr3_length: 13; clone_size: many; v_call: TRBV9; j_call: TRBJ1-1
cdr3_nt: TGCAGCGTGATTTGGGAGGAGAAGGATGGCTACACCTTC; cdr3_aa: CSVIWEEKDGYTF; d_call: .; cdr3_length: 13; clone_size: .; v_call: TRBV29-1; j_call: TRBJ1-2
cdr3_nt: TGTGCCAGCTTCTACCGGGGACTAGCGGGAGAAGGGAGGAAGGAGACCCAGTACTTC; cdr3_aa: CASFYRGLAGEGRKETQYF; d_call: TRBD2; cdr3_length: 19; clone_size: .; v_call: TRBV6-4; j_call: TRBJ2-5
cdr3_nt: TGCGCCAGCAGCCAAACTGAAACAGGGGGCGAGAGCTCCTACGAGCAGTACTTC; cdr3_aa: CASSQTETGGESSYEQYF; d_call: TRBD1; cdr3_length: 18; clone_size: many; v_call: TRBV4-1; j_call: TRBJ2-7
cdr3_nt: TGTGCCAGCAGCCAGGGGACTTCCAACTATGGCTACACCTTC; cdr3_aa: CASSQGTSNYGYTF; d_call: .; cdr3_length: 14; clone_size: few; v_call: TRBV3-1; j_call: TRBJ1-2
cdr3_nt: TGCGCCACCCGGAGGACAGCTTTTAATGAGCAGTTCTTC; cdr3_aa: CATRRTAFNEQFF; d_call: .; cdr3_length: 13; clone_size: .; v_call: TRBV5-1; j_call: TRBJ2-1
cdr3_nt: TGTGCCAGCAGCATTCGAGGGACAGATGAAAAACTGTTTTTT; cdr3_aa: CASSIRGTDEKLFF; d_call: TRBD1; cdr3_length: 14; clone_size: few; v_call: TRBV3-1; j_call: TRBJ1-4
cdr3_nt: TGTGCCAGCAGGAAAGGGGCCTACTCCTACGAGCAGTACTTC; cdr3_aa: CASRKGAYSYEQYF; d_call: .; cdr3_length: 14; clone_size: many; v_call: TRBV6-2/TRBV6-3; j_call: TRBJ2-7
cdr3_nt: TGTGCCAGCAGTTTACCAACAGCTACTTTCTACAATGAGCAGTTCTTC; cdr3_aa: CASSLPTATFYNEQFF; d_call: .; cdr3_length: 16; clone_size: .; v_call: TRBV12-3/TRBV12-4; j_call: TRBJ2-1
cdr3_nt: TGTGCCAGCACCTCGTTCTCGTCGTACCAAGAGACCCAGTACTTC; cdr3_aa: CASTSFSSYQETQYF; d_call: .; cdr3_length: 15; clone_size: few; v_call: TRBV7-9; j_call: TRBJ2-5
cdr3_nt: TGTGCCAGCAGCCAAGTTCCCAGGGGAGTAAACAATGAGCAGTTCTTC; cdr3_aa: CASSQVPRGVNNEQFF; d_call: .; cdr3_length: 16; clone_size: .; v_call: TRBV4-2; j_call: TRBJ2-1
cdr3_nt: TGTGCCACCAGTGACTCGGGACTGTCTGAAGCTTTCTTT; cdr3_aa: CATSDSGLSEAFF; d_call: .; cdr3_length: 13; clone_size: few; v_call: TRBV24-1; j_call: TRBJ1-1
cdr3_nt: TGTGCCAGCACAGCGGGGGCTGGCTACACCTTC; cdr3_aa: CASTAGAGYTF; d_call: .; cdr3_length: 11; clone_size: many; v_call: TRBV6-5; j_call: TRBJ1-2
cdr3_nt: TGTGCCAGCAGTGAGACGGTCACTGAAGCTTTCTTT; cdr3_aa: CASSETVTEAFF; d_call: .; cdr3_length: 12; clone_size: .; v_call: TRBV2; j_call: TRBJ1-1
cdr3_nt: TGTGCCAGCAGCTTGGTCGGCTGGACAGCTAACTATGGCTACACCTTC; cdr3_aa: CASSLVGWTANYGYTF; d_call: .; cdr3_length: 16; clone_size: few; v_call: TRBV7-2; j_call: TRBJ1-2
cdr3_nt: TGCAGTGCCGACCCGTCCCACGAGCAGTACTTC; cdr3_aa: CSADPSHEQYF; d_call: .; cdr3_length: 11; clone_size: few; v_call: TRBV20-1; j_call: TRBJ2-7
cdr3_nt: TGTGCCAGCAGGACGAGACAGGACAACTCCTATAATTCACCCCTCCACTTT; cdr3_aa: CASRTRQDNSYNSPLHF; d_call: .; cdr3_length: 17; clone_size: many; v_call: TRBV6-2/TRBV6-3; j_call: TRBJ1-6
cdr3_nt: TGTGCCAGCAGCCCCTACGGAGATACGCAGTATTTT; cdr3_aa: CASSPYGDTQYF; d_call: .; cdr3_length: 12; clone_size: .; v_call: TRBV7-2; j_call: TRBJ2-3
cdr3_nt: TGCAGTGCTAGAGATCTTATTCAGGGCGGGACGTTTCGCGATGAGCAGTTCTTC; cdr3_aa: CSARDLIQGGTFRDEQFF; d_call: .; cdr3_length: 18; clone_size: few; v_call: TRBV20-1; j_call: TRBJ2-1
cdr3_nt: TGTGCCAGCAGCGTTTCGGGACAGGGCGGCCAGGGGGATGAGCAGTTCTTC; cdr3_aa: CASSVSGQGGQGDEQFF; d_call: TRBD1; cdr3_length: 17; clone_size: few; v_call: TRBV9; j_call: TRBJ2-1
cdr3_nt: TGCAGTGCTAAAGAGGTGCTAGCGGGGGGATCCCCTAGCACAGATACGCAGTATTTT; cdr3_aa: CSAKEVLAGGSPSTDTQYF; d_call: TRBD2; cdr3_length: 19; clone_size: .; v_call: TRBV20-1; j_call: TRBJ2-3
cdr3_nt: TGTGCCAGCACCTCGGGGGGAGGACCTCACAATGAGCAGTTCTTC; cdr3_aa: CASTSGGGPHNEQFF; d_call: TRBD2; cdr3_length: 15; clone_size: few; v_call: TRBV6-5; j_call: TRBJ2-1
cdr3_nt: TGTGCCAGCAGGCGACTAGCGGGGAACACCGGGGAGCTGTTTTTT; cdr3_aa: CASRRLAGNTGELFF; d_call: TRBD2; cdr3_length: 15; clone_size: many; v_call: TRBV6-1; j_call: TRBJ2-2
cdr3_nt: TGTGCCACCAGTGACAACGACAGGGGCTATATTGAAGGGGAGCAGTTCTTC; cdr3_aa: CATSDNDRGYIEGEQFF; d_call: TRBD1; cdr3_length: 17; clone_size: .; v_call: TRBV24-1; j_call: TRBJ2-1
cdr3_nt: TGCGCCAGCAGCCGCCCGCAAGGCGGTAGTGAGCAGTTCTTC; cdr3_aa: CASSRPQGGSEQFF; d_call: .; cdr3_length: 14; clone_size: many; v_call: TRBV4-1; j_call: TRBJ2-1
cdr3_nt: TGCAGTGCTCCCCCCATCACAGATACGCAGTATTTT; cdr3_aa: CSAPPITDTQYF; d_call: .; cdr3_length: 12; clone_size: many; v_call: TRBV20-1; j_call: TRBJ2-3
cdr3_nt: TGCAGCGTTGGCAGGACTAATAATGAAAAACTGTTTTTT; cdr3_aa: CSVGRTNNEKLFF; d_call: .; cdr3_length: 13; clone_size: few; v_call: TRBV29-1; j_call: TRBJ1-4
cdr3_nt: TGTGCCAGCAGTTACAGGGTAGACACAGATACGCAGTATTTT; cdr3_aa: CASSYRVDTDTQYF; d_call: .; cdr3_length: 14; clone_size: few; v_call: TRBV6-5; j_call: TRBJ2-3
cdr3_nt: TGCGCCAGCAGCTACGGGACACCGAGCACCACAGATACGCAGTATTTT; cdr3_aa: CASSYGTPSTTDTQYF; d_call: .; cdr3_length: 16; clone_size: many; v_call: TRBV5-1; j_call: TRBJ2-3
cdr3_nt: TGTGCCAGCATCCACGGCCTAGCGGGACTGAATGAGCAGTTCTTC; cdr3_aa: CASIHGLAGLNEQFF; d_call: TRBD2; cdr3_length: 15; clone_size: many; v_call: TRBV6-6; j_call: TRBJ2-1
cdr3_nt: TGCAGCGTTGAAAGGGGTTCCTACGAGCAGTACTTC; cdr3_aa: CSVERGSYEQYF; d_call: .; cdr3_length: 12; clone_size: many; v_call: TRBV29-1; j_call: TRBJ2-7
cdr3_nt: TGCAGTGCCCAGGGACCGAGTGAGCAGTTCTTC; cdr3_aa: CSAQGPSEQFF; d_call: .; cdr3_length: 11; clone_size: many; v_call: TRBV20-1; j_call: TRBJ2-1
cdr3_nt: TGTGCCAGCAGCTCCCCGACAGGGGGAGAGACCCAGTACTTC; cdr3_aa: CASSSPTGGETQYF; d_call: TRBD1; cdr3_length: 14; clone_size: few; v_call: TRBV5-6; j_call: TRBJ2-5
cdr3_nt: TGTGCCATCAGGGATGATTACGAGCAGTACTTC; cdr3_aa: CAIRDDYEQYF; d_call: .; cdr3_length: 11; clone_size: many; v_call: TRBV10-3; j_call: TRBJ2-7
cdr3_nt: TGCAGTGCTAGAGTCAGGGCAGCCGGGGAGCTGTTTTTT; cdr3_aa: CSARVRAAGELFF; d_call: .; cdr3_length: 13; clone_size: many; v_call: TRBV20-1; j_call: TRBJ2-2
cdr3_nt: TGTGCCAGCACTACAGGGTCGGGCCTGAAGCCCCAGCATTTT; cdr3_aa: CASTTGSGLKPQHF; d_call: .; cdr3_length: 14; clone_size: .; v_call: TRBV12-3/TRBV12-4; j_call: TRBJ1-5
cdr3_nt: TGTGCCAGCAGTTCCAGGGAAGATCAGCCCCAGCATTTT; cdr3_aa: CASSSREDQPQHF; d_call: .; cdr3_length: 13; clone_size: few; v_call: TRBV6-5; j_call: TRBJ1-5
cdr3_nt: TGCAGTGCTATGGGACTAGCGGGAGGGATTGAGCAGTTCTTC; cdr3_aa: CSAMGLAGGIEQFF; d_call: TRBD2; cdr3_length: 14; clone_size: few; v_call: TRBV20-1; j_call: TRBJ2-1
cdr3_nt: TGTGCCAGCAGCCAACGACAGGGTGGATCAGCTTTCTTT; cdr3_aa: CASSQRQGGSAFF; d_call: TRBD1; cdr3_length: 13; clone_size: .; v_call: TRBV7-8; j_call: TRBJ1-1
cdr3_nt: TGCAGTGCTAGAGTCCAAGGTCCCTCCTACGAGCAGTACTTC; cdr3_aa: CSARVQGPSYEQYF; d_call: .; cdr3_length: 14; clone_size: many; v_call: TRBV20-1; j_call: TRBJ2-7
cdr3_nt: TGTGCCAGCAGTTGGACAGCGCTCTCTGGAAACACCATATATTTT; cdr3_aa: CASSWTALSGNTIYF; d_call: .; cdr3_length: 15; clone_size: .; v_call: TRBV28; j_call: TRBJ1-3
cdr3_nt: TGTGCCAGCAGCTATGACACGACTAACTATGGCTACACCTTC; cdr3_aa: CASSYDTTNYGYTF; d_call: .; cdr3_length: 14; clone_size: .; v_call: TRBV12-3/TRBV12-4; j_call: TRBJ1-2
cdr3_nt: TGCGCCAGCAGCGATCCGGGACAGGGGAATGAAAAACTGTTTTTT; cdr3_aa: CASSDPGQGNEKLFF; d_call: TRBD1; cdr3_length: 15; clone_size: few; v_call: TRBV4-3; j_call: TRBJ1-4
cdr3_nt: TGTGCCAGCAGCCCACAGGGGCGGGATCAGCCCCAGCATTTT; cdr3_aa: CASSPQGRDQPQHF; d_call: TRBD1; cdr3_length: 14; clone_size: few; v_call: TRBV12-3/TRBV12-4; j_call: TRBJ1-5
cdr3_nt: TGCAGTGCTAGATCTCCGGGACTAGCGGGAGGGCCTGACACAGATACGCAGTATTTT; cdr3_aa: CSARSPGLAGGPDTDTQYF; d_call: TRBD2; cdr3_length: 19; clone_size: many; v_call: TRBV20-1; j_call: TRBJ2-3
cdr3_nt: TGTGCCATCAGGGGACAGGGGGCTTTCAATGAGCAGTTCTTC; cdr3_aa: CAIRGQGAFNEQFF; d_call: TRBD1; cdr3_length: 14; clone_size: many; v_call: TRBV10-3; j_call: TRBJ2-1
cdr3_nt: TGTGCCAGCAGCTTAAATGCCCCACAAGGGGTATTGGGCGGGGAGCTGTTTTTT; cdr3_aa: CASSLNAPQGVLGGELFF; d_call: .; cdr3_length: 18; clone_size: many; v_call: TRBV7-2; j_call: TRBJ2-2